Shown below are 30 T cell receptor beta chains from a single sample sequenced in a study of circulating and synovial CD4+ cells in juvenile arthritis. The repertoire was sequenced with immunoSEQ multiplex PCR; TCRdb's copy has only in-frame clones and lacks some. The repertoire holds about 14,000 clones, with approximately 80% as singletons. Sequencing was carried out using CD4+ T cells from synovial fluid. The receptors were sampled from a human patient with juvenile idiopathic arthritis. Some clones in this sample may be carry-over from other donors' samples.

The gene calls are TRBV5-5 and TRBJ1-1, with D tentatively TRBD1 (6 bases). Germline V gene sequence: CDR1 SGHKS, CDR2 YYEKEE (reference sequence). The V gene lost 1 base and the J gene lost 4 bases, with 8 bases spanning the gap. The CDR3 is 13 residues long. CDR3 protein: CASSLLGATEAFF. The CDR3 DNA sequence: TGTGCCAGCAGCTTGTTGGGGGCCACTGAAGCTTTCTTT.

This rearrangement joins TRBV2 to TRBJ1-6; possibly TRBD1 for D (6 bases). The CDR3 consists of 16 residues. Trimming removed 5 bases at V and 11 bases at J, with 22 bases between. CDR1 SNHLY and CDR2 FYNNEI come from the germline V gene. The CDR3: CASSPLGGAGRAPLHF. CDR3 in DNA: TGTGCCAGCAGTCCGCTGGGGGGGGCAGGTCGAGCACCCCTCCACTTT.

V gene TRBV7-9 combines with J gene TRBJ1-5; TRBD1 agrees at 11 bases. After removal of 4 bases from V and 7 bases from J, the junction contained 6 bases not matched to a gene. Germline CDR1 reads SEHNR; CDR2 reads FQNEAQ (reference sequence). The CDR3 extends over 15 amino acids. CDR3 loop: CASSSGQGARQPQHF. The DNA for the CDR3 is TGTGCCAGCAGCTCCGGACAGGGGGCAAGGCAGCCCCAGCATTTT.

For the CDR3, the DNA is TGTGCCAGCAGCGAAAAGGGGAGGGGCGGGGGTCAGCCCCAGCATTTT. Translating gives CASSEKGRGGGQPQHF. V usage is TRBV21-1 and J usage is TRBJ1-5. TRBV21-1 is classified as a pseudogene. The CDR3 runs to 16 residues.

The rearrangement links TRBV19 to TRBJ1-5; D is unresolved. With 3 bases removed from V and 5 bases from J, the gap between germline ends came to 8 bases. Germline V gene lookup returns CDR1 LNHDA and CDR2 SQIVND (reference sequence). The CDR3 runs to 13 residues. The CDR3, as DNA: TGTGCCAGTAGTATTGGTCGGGATCAGCCCCAGCATTTT. It encodes CASSIGRDQPQHF.

The rearrangement uses TRBV29-1 and TRBJ2-1; possibly TRBD2 for D (5 bases). The length of the CDR3 is 14 residues. Trimming took off 7 bases at V and 2 bases at J, with 15 bases between the two ends. Germline CDR1 and CDR2: SQVTM and ANQGSEA. The chain's CDR3 is CSASSGSAYNEQFF. DNA of the CDR3: TGCAGCGCGTCATCGGGGTCGGCCTACAATGAGCAGTTCTTC.

In this sample, this clone turned up once. This chain uses TRBV29-1 with TRBJ1-4; D is possibly TRBD1 (5 bases). The germline V gene has CDR1 SQVTM and CDR2 ANQGSEA. Trimming cost V 5 bases and J 4 bases, with 11 bases left between them. This CDR3 is built from 13 residues. The CDR3 nucleotides are TGCAGCGTTTCAGGGTGGGGTAATGAAAAACTGTTTTTT. It encodes CSVSGWGNEKLFF.

The V and J genes are TRBV7-6 and TRBJ2-5; TRBD2 might be the D (6 bases). The length of the CDR3 is 13 residues. The V end lost 4 bases, the J end lost 1 base, and 7 bases lay between the germline ends. Germline V lookup: CDR1 SGHVS, CDR2 FNYEAQ. For the CDR3, the DNA is TGTGCCAGCAGCTGGGGGGTCCAAGAGACCCAGTACTTC. Amino acid sequence: CASSWGVQETQYF.

The V and J genes are TRBV6-5 and TRBJ1-6, with 10 nucleotides matching TRBD1. CDR1 MNHEY and CDR2 SVGAGI come from the germline V gene. The CDR3 is 14 residues long. Trimming cost V 5 bases and J 13 bases; bases outside gene matches: 8. The CDR3 protein is CASSEVLGQGPLHF. CDR3 nucleotides: TGTGCCAGCAGTGAAGTTCTGGGACAGGGGCCCCTCCACTTT.

There are a few counts of this clone. The V and J genes are TRBV2 and TRBJ1-1; 8 bases line up with TRBD1. J lost 5 bases, V lost 5 bases, and 7 bases had no gene match. From germline, CDR1 is SNHLY and CDR2 FYNNEI. This CDR3 has 14 residues. Written as DNA, the CDR3 is TGTGCCAGCAGTCAACAGGGGGAGCGAACTGAAGCTTTCTTT. Amino acids: CASSQQGERTEAFF.

The chain combines TRBV30 with TRBJ1-4, with 9 bases aligning to TRBD1. V was clipped by 2 bases and J by 8 bases; unmatched bases: 9. Per the germline V gene, CDR1 is GTSNPN and CDR2 is SVGIG (reference sequence). The length of the CDR3 is 15 residues. The CDR3 nucleotides are TGTGCCTGGAGTCTTCAGACAGGGGGTCGGGAAAAACTGTTTTTT. It is translated as CAWSLQTGGREKLFF.

This clone has a single count. J is TRBJ2-1 and V is TRBV7-2, with D unresolved. Trimming pared 5 bases from V and 9 bases from J, leaving 17 bases between. CDR1 SGHTA and CDR2 FQGNSA come from the germline V gene. This CDR3 is built from 14 residues. The CDR3 here is CASSLLGLVGEQFF. The CDR3 DNA sequence: TGTGCCAGCAGCCTCCTAGGCTTGGTAGGTGAGCAGTTCTTC.

A few counts support this clone. The chain links TRBV28 to TRBJ2-1; TRBD2 might be the D (6 bases). The CDR3 extends over 12 amino acids. The germline V and J ends were trimmed by 4 bases and 5 bases, with 6 bases remaining between them. Germline V lookup: CDR1 MDHEN, CDR2 SYDVKM. The CDR3: CASSWGDNEQFF. The CDR3 coding sequence is TGTGCCAGCAGTTGGGGGGACAATGAGCAGTTCTTC.

The chain joins TRBV10-1 to TRBJ1-5; 7 nucleotides agree with TRBD1. Germline V gene sequence: CDR1 WNHNN, CDR2 SYGVQD (reference sequence). V lost 6 bases, J lost 4 bases, and 3 bases stayed unmatched. This CDR3 region has 13 residues. The chain's CDR3 is CASRRQGNQPQHF. CDR3 coding DNA: TGCGCCAGCAGGCGACAGGGTAATCAGCCCCAGCATTTT.

This clone is termed medium-sized. The rearrangement joins TRBV5-8 to TRBJ1-3, with 9 nucleotides matching TRBD1. The V segment lost 4 bases and the J segment 1 base; nucleotides outside the gene matches: 9. Per germline, CDR1 SGHTS and CDR2 YDEGEE. CDR3 length: 17 amino acids. CDR3 nucleotides: TGTGCCAGCAGCGCGGGAGACAGGGGGGCGTCTGGAAACACCATATATTTT. Translation: CASSAGDRGASGNTIYF.

The chain combines TRBV7-2 with TRBJ1-3; D possibly corresponds to TRBD1 (5 bases). The germline CDR1 and CDR2 sequences are SGHTA and FQGNSA. The CDR3 length is 15 residues. Trimming stripped 5 bases from V and 4 bases from J, with 15 bases between. The CDR3 nucleotides are TGTGCCAGCAGCAGAAACGGGGGGTCCGGAAACACCATATATTTT. As protein: CASSRNGGSGNTIYF.

V and J are TRBV4-1 and TRBJ1-6; 9 bases fit TRBD1. The CDR3 loop spans 17 amino acids. The ends lost 4 bases at V and 7 bases at J; junction bases unmatched: 11. CDR1 is MGHRA and CDR2 is YSYEKL in the germline V gene. DNA of the CDR3: TGCGCCAGCAGCCCCGGGACCGTCGGGACAGGGAATTCACCCCTCCACTTT. Translating gives CASSPGTVGTGNSPLHF.

The chain joins TRBV27 to TRBJ2-3, with 12 bases identical to TRBD2. CDR3 length equals 17 residues. With V trimmed by 0 bases and J by 4 bases, 5 bases remained unmatched. Germline values: CDR1 MNHEY, CDR2 SMNVEV (reference sequence). The DNA for the CDR3 is TGTGCCAGCAGTTTATCGCTGACTAGCGGGAGACCAGATACGCAGTATTTT. Translating it yields CASSLSLTSGRPDTQYF.

V and J are TRBV7-2 and TRBJ2-1; 14 bases are a match to TRBD2. CDR1 is SGHTA, CDR2 FQGNSA, per germline. The CDR3 consists of 15 residues. J gave up 8 bases and V 2 bases, and 2 bases lay outside the gene matches. CDR3 DNA sequence: TGTGCCAGCAGCTTACGACTAGCGGGAGGGCATGAGCAGTTCTTC. It yields the protein CASSLRLAGGHEQFF.

The V call is TRBV7-2, the J call TRBJ2-1; tentatively, D is TRBD1 (6 bases). Germline CDR1 is SGHTA and CDR2 is FQGNSA. V shed 5 bases and J shed 7 bases, with 9 bases lying between them. This CDR3 has 12 amino acids. CDR3 in amino acids: CASSQQGNEQFF. For the CDR3, the DNA is TGTGCCAGCAGCCAACAGGGAAATGAGCAGTTCTTC.

The rearrangement uses TRBV30 and TRBJ2-7, with 8 bases matching TRBD1. The J call is uncertain, as TRBJ2-5 better fits the DNA end. This CDR3 has 17 residues. The V gene's germline CDR1 is GTSNPN and CDR2 SVGIG (reference sequence). In nucleotides, the CDR3 is TGTGCCTGGAGTTACCCTCGGACAGGGTGGGCTGGAGAGACCCAGTACTTC. Translating gives CAWSYPRTGWAGETQYF.

The rearrangement links TRBV5-1 to TRBJ1-3; the D gene is possibly TRBD1 (5 bases). CDR3 length equals 13 residues. Per germline, CDR1 SGHRS and CDR2 YFSETQ. V lost 4 bases and J lost 6, with 11 bases in between. In nucleotides, the CDR3 is TGCGCCAGCAGCCCGGGGGAGGCAAACACCATATATTTT. It specifies CASSPGEANTIYF. Combining the CDR3 with reference TRBV5-1 and TRBJ1-3 gives the whole variable domain KAGVTQTPRYLIKTRGQQVTLSCSPISGHRSVSWYQQTPGQGLQFLFEYFSETQRNKGNFPGRFSGRQFSNSRSEMNVSTLELGDSALYLCASSPGEANTIYFGEGSWLTVV.

This clone was counted between two and nine times. The gene calls are TRBV2 and TRBJ1-2, with a possible D match to TRBD1 (6 bases). Between the trimmed V and J ends, which lost 8 bases and 8 bases, there was a span of 21 bases. The CDR3 length is 14 residues. Germline values: CDR1 SNHLY, CDR2 FYNNEI. The CDR3 DNA reads as TGTGCCAGCGACCTCGGGCAGGGGATAGGAGGCTACACCTTC. Translation: CASDLGQGIGGYTF.

A single count supports this clone. Compared with germline, one end of the junction differs, possibly owing to a read error. This CDR3 is also generated by other DNA sequences in the sample. In nucleotides, the CDR3 is TGCGCCAGCAGTCTCGACACGCCTGTGGCGGGCTCCTACGAGCAGTACTTC. Translated, it gives CASSLDTPVAGSYEQYF. The chain employs TRBV28 and TRBJ2-7; D is possibly TRBD2 (5 bases). This CDR3 is built from 17 residues. CDR1 is MDHEN and CDR2 is SYDVKM in the germline V gene.

The chain recombines TRBV27 with TRBJ2-2; perhaps TRBD1 as D (5 bases). Between the trimmed V and J ends, which lost 7 bases and 4 bases, there was a span of 19 bases. Germline lookup yields CDR1 MNHEY and CDR2 SMNVEV (reference sequence). This CDR3 has 16 amino acids. CDR3 sequence (DNA): TGTGCCAGCACGTCTGTGCAGGGATTGTCCACCGGGGAGCTGTTTTTT. Protein: CASTSVQGLSTGELFF.

The chain employs TRBV6-1 and TRBJ2-7; 7 bases align to TRBD2. V lost 6 bases and J lost 5; bases outside the gene matches: 13. Germline CDR1 MNHNS, CDR2 SASEGT. The CDR3 runs 15 residues. CDR3 in amino acids: CASRGGMGSENEQYF. The CDR3 nucleotides read TGTGCCAGCAGGGGGGGGATGGGGTCCGAGAACGAGCAGTACTTC.

Worth noting for this clone: In the same sample, other DNA sequences code for this CDR3. V and J are TRBV6-6 and TRBJ1-5; 11 bases line up with TRBD1. Trimming at V came to 6 bases and at J to 3 bases, leaving 7 bases not matched to a gene. CDR3 size: 16 residues. Germline-derived CDR1 and CDR2 are MNHNY and SVGAGI (reference sequence). CDR3 bases: TGTGCCAGCAGGACTGGGACAGGGGGATTCAATCAGCCCCAGCATTTT. Its protein product is CASRTGTGGFNQPQHF.

The chain has TRBV7-2 and TRBJ1-5; D possibly corresponds to TRBD1 (6 bases). Germline V lookup: CDR1 SGHTA, CDR2 FQGNSA. The length of the CDR3 is 15 residues. V lost 2 bases to trimming and J lost 4 bases, with 12 bases between them. CDR3 sequence: CASSLQQGTNQPQHF. CDR3 bases: TGTGCCAGCAGCTTACAACAGGGAACAAATCAGCCCCAGCATTTT. Filled out from reference TRBV7-2 and TRBJ1-5, the complete variable domain reads GAGVSQSPSNKVTEKGKDVELRCDPISGHTALYWYRQSLGQGLEFLIYFQGNSAPDKSGLPSDRFSAERTGGSVSTLTIQRTQQEDSAVYLCASSLQQGTNQPQHFGDGTRLSIL.

The genes are TRBV5-6 and TRBJ2-3; weak D call: TRBD1 (5 bases). V was clipped by 1 base and J by 1 base, with 16 bases between them. Germline V CDR1 and CDR2: SGHDT, YYEEEE. This CDR3 spans 17 amino acids. In DNA form, the CDR3 reads TGTGCCAGCAGCTTGTTGGGGCAGGGTTTTCGCACAGATACGCAGTATTTT. Translated, it gives CASSLLGQGFRTDTQYF.

V is TRBV29-1 and J is TRBJ2-7; TRBD2 matches at 9 bases. The CDR3 runs to 11 residues. Unmatched junction bases numbered 4, after V lost 7 bases and J lost 6 bases. The germline gives CDR1 SQVTM, CDR2 ANQGSEA. CDR3 nucleotide sequence: TGCAGCGGGGCGGGGGGGGCCGAGCAGTACTTC. This codes for CSGAGGAEQYF.